This T cell receptor beta chain was captured in a study of shared T cell receptors in the human thymus. Measured with immunoSEQ multiplex PCR; TCRdb has only the in-frame clones, and not every one. Of more than 300,000 clones in the sample, approximately 95% are singletons; the top ten hold approximately 0.02%. The count of this clone is one. This sequence was found in a human donor. Sequencing was carried out using thymocytes.

The CDR3 DNA reads TGTGCCAGCAGTGTGGGACAGGGGTACGAGCAGTACTTC. This encodes CASSVGQGYEQYF. The V call is TRBV25-1, the J call TRBJ2-7, with TRBD1 matching 10 bases. Trimming removed 4 bases from V and 4 bases from J; junction bases left unmatched: 1. Germline V CDR1 and CDR2: MGHDK, SYGVNS. The CDR3 consists of 13 residues.